This T cell receptor (beta chain) was profiled in a study of CD8+CD57+ T cells in acquired aplastic anemia. Study-level background: The study obtained an average of about 3.1 ug of DNA from sorted CD4+ and CD8+ cells.

Patients chosen for sequencing had shown CD8+CD57+ cell expansion by flow cytometry. As a group, the patients uniformly had severe acquired aplastic anemia. Study observations and caveats: Between patients and controls, CD8+ Simpson's diversity did not vary significantly. Comparison of patients with controls identified twenty-nine shared CD8+ CDR3 sequences.

J lost 9 bases, V lost 6 bases, and 14 bases had no gene match. The CDR3 has 16 residues. Genomic DNA templated the TCR beta VDJ and CDR3 profiling. TCRdb reanalysed the reads using MiXCR and keeps one entry per CDR3 protein. The profile covers 180,000 or so distinct CDR3 sequences, with less than 60% appearing a single time and roughly 1.1% taken by the ten largest. This clonotype was detected many times. What it recognizes is unknown. The sequenced sample consisted of sorted CD4+, CD8+, or CD8+CD57+ T cells (not recorded which) from PBMCs. The sequence came from a human donor with aplastic anemia. The chain carries TRBV12-3 or TRBV12-4 and TRBJ1-6, with TRBD1 identical over 7 bases. The CDR3 is CASRLLLTGNTSPLHF. The CDR3 DNA is TGTGCCAGCAGGTTGTTGTTGACAGGGAATACTTCACCCCTCCACTTT.